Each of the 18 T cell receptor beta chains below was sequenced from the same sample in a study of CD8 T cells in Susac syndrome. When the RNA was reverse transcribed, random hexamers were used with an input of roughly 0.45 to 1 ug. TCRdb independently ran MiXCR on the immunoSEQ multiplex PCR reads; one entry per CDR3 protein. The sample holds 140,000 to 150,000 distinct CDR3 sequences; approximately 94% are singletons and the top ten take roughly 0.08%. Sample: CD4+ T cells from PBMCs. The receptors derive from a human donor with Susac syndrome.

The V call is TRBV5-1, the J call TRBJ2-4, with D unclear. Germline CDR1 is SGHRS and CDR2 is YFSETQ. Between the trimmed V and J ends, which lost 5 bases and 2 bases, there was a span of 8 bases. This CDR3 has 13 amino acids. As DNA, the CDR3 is TGCGCCAGCAGAGAAGGGTCCAAAAACATTCAGTACTTC. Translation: CASREGSKNIQYF.

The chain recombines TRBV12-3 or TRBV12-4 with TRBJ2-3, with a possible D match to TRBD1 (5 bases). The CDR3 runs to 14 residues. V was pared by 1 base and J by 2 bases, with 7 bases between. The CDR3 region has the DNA TGTGCCAGCAGTTTAGATGGGGCCACAGATACGCAGTATTTT. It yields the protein CASSLDGATDTQYF.

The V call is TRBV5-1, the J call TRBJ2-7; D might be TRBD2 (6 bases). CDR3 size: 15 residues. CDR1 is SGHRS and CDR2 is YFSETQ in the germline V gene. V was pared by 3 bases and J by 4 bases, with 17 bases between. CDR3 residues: CASSSAGGGPYEQYF. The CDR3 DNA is TGCGCCAGCAGCTCCGCCGGGGGAGGCCCTTACGAGCAGTACTTC.

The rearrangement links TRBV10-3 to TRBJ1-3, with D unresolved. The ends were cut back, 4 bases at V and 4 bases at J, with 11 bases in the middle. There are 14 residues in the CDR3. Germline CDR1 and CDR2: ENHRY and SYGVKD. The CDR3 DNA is TGTGCCATCAGTGGTACGGGATCAGGAAACACCATATATTTT. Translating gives CAISGTGSGNTIYF.

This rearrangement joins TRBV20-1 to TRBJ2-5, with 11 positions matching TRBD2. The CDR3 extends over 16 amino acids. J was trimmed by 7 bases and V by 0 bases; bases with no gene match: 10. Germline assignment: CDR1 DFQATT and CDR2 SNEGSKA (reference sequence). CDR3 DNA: TGCAGTGCTAGAGATTGGACTAGCGGGTGGACCGGGACCCAGTACTTC. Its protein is CSARDWTSGWTGTQYF.

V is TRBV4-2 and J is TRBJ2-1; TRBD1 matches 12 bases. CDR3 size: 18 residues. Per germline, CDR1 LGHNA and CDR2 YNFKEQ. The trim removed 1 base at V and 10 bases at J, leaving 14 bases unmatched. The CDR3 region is CASSQAPGQGAGSDEQFF. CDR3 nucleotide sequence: TGTGCCAGCAGCCAAGCCCCGGGACAGGGGGCTGGGAGCGACGAGCAGTTCTTC.

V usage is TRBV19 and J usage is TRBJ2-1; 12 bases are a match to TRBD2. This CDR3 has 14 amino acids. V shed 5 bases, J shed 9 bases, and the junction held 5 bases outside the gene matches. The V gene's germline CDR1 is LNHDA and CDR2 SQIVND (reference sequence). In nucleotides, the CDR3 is TGTGCCAGTAGTCTAGCGGGGGGGTTAGGTGAGCAGTTCTTC. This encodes CASSLAGGLGEQFF. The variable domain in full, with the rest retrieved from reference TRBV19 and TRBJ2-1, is DGGITQSPKYLFRKEGQNVTLSCEQNLNHDAMYWYRQDPGQGLRLIYYSQIVNDFQKGDIAEGYSVSREKKESFPLTVTSAQKNPTAFYLCASSLAGGLGEQFFGPGTRLTVL.

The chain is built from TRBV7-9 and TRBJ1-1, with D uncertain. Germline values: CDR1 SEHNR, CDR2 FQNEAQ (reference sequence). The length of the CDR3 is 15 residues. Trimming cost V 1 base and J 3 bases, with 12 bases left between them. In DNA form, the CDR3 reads TGTGCCAGCAGCTTAGTGGGCGTGGAGCACACTGAAGCTTTCTTT. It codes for CASSLVGVEHTEAFF.

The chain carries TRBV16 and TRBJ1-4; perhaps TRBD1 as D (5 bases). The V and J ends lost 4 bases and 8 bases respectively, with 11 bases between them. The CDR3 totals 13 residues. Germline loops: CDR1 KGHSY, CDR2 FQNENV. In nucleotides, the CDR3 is TGTGCCAGCAGCCCTGGGACTGGGGAAAAACTGTTTTTT. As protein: CASSPGTGEKLFF.

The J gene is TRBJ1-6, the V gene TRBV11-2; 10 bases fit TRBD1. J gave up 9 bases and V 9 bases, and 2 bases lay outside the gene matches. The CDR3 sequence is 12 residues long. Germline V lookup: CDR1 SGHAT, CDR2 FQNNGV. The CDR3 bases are TGTGCCAGTGGGGACAGGGGTTCACCCCTCCACTTT. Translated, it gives CASGDRGSPLHF.

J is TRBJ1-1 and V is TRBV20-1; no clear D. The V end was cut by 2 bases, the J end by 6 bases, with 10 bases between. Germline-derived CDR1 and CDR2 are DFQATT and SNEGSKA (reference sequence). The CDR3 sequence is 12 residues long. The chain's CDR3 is CSARLAGPEAFF. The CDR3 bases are TGCAGTGCTAGACTAGCAGGCCCTGAAGCTTTCTTT.

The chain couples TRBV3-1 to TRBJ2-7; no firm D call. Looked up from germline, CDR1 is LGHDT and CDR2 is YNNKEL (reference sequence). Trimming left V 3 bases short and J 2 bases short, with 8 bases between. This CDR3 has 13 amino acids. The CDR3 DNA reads TGTGCCAGCAGCCACAACAGCCCCTACGAGCAGTACTTC. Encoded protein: CASSHNSPYEQYF.

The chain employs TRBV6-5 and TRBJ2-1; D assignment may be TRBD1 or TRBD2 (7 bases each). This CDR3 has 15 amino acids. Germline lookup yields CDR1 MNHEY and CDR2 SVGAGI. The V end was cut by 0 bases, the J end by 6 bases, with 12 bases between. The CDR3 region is CASSYSGRGLNEQFF. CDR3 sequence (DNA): TGTGCCAGCAGTTACTCGGGGAGGGGGCTCAATGAGCAGTTCTTC.

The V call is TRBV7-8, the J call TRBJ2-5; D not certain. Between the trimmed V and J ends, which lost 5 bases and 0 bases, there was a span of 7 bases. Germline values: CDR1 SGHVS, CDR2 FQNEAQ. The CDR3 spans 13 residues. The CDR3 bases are TGTGCCAGCAGCACGACTCACCAAGAGACCCAGTACTTC. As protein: CASSTTHQETQYF.

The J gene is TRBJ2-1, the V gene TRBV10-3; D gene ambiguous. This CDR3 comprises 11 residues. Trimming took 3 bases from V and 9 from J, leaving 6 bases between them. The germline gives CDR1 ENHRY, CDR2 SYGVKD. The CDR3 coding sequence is TGTGCCATCAGTGAAGGCAGTGAGCAGTTCTTC. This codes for CAISEGSEQFF.

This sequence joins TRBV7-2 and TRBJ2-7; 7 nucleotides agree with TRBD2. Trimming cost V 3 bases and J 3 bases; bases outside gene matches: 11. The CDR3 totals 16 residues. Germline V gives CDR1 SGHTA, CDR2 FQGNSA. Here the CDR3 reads CASSFGPTSEGYEQYF. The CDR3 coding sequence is TGTGCCAGCAGCTTTGGACCTACTAGCGAGGGCTACGAGCAGTACTTC.

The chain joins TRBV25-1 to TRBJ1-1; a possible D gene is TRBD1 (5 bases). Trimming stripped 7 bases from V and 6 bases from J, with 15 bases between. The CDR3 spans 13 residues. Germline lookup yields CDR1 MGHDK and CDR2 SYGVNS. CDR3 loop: CASIGGAGAEAFF. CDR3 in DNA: TGTGCCAGCATCGGAGGGGCGGGGGCTGAAGCTTTCTTT. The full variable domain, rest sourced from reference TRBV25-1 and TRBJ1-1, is EADIYQTPRYLVIGTGKKITLECSQTMGHDKMYWYQQDPGMELHLIHYSYGVNSTEKGDLSSESTVSRIRTEHFPLTLESARPSHTSQYLCASIGGAGAEAFFGQGTRLTVV.

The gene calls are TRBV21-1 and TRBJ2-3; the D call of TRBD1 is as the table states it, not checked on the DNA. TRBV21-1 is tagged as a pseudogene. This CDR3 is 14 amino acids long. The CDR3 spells CASSGTGSTDTQYF. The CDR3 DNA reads TGTGCCAGCTCCGGGACAGGAAGCACAGATACGCAGTATTTT.